Reported below is one T cell receptor (beta chain). The data were obtained in a study of cytomegalovirus exposure and HLA in healthy donors. Losses at the gene ends were 6 bases for V and 8 bases for J; bases not matched to a gene: 8. The CDR3 covers 15 residues. The germline V gene has CDR1 LNHDA and CDR2 SQIVND (reference sequence). 13 Jbeta primers and 60 Vbeta primers were used for the PCR. Some clones are missing from TCRdb's copy, which holds only in-frame ones; the method was immunoSEQ multiplex PCR. The profile shows approximately 120,000 clones, almost 75% of them singletons. The chain carries TRBV19 and TRBJ1-6; 9 positions match TRBD1. Sequencing was done on a sample of PBMCs. The source is a man aged 35 to 55 in good health and CMV-seronegative. CDR3 in amino acids: CASSTRDRVDSPLHF. The CDR3, as DNA: TGTGCCAGTAGCACCCGGGACAGGGTAGATTCACCCCTCCACTTT. The full variable domain, its missing parts supplied by reference TRBV19 and TRBJ1-6, is DGGITQSPKYLFRKEGQNVTLSCEQNLNHDAMYWYRQDPGQGLRLIYYSQIVNDFQKGDIAEGYSVSREKKESFPLTVTSAQKNPTAFYLCASSTRDRVDSPLHFGNGTRLTVT.